One sample yielded the 27 T cell receptor beta chains listed below, sequenced in a study of T cell responses to AZD1222 COVID-19 vaccine. Sequencing was performed with immunoSEQ multiplex PCR; in TCRdb, only in-frame clones are kept and a portion is missing. The sample lists 130,000 to 150,000 clones, 91% occurring once. Sequenced material: peripheral blood, taken on day 0 of AZD1222 vaccination. These receptors were collected from an adult in good health.

V usage is TRBV7-6 and J usage is TRBJ1-5; 8 nucleotides match TRBD1. Trimming took 0 bases from V and 9 from J; bases not matched to a gene: 10. Germline V gene lookup returns CDR1 SGHVS and CDR2 FNYEAQ. The CDR3 covers 16 residues. The CDR3 spells CASSLALGQVQGPQHF. CDR3 nucleotides: TGTGCCAGCAGCTTAGCCTTGGGACAGGTGCAGGGGCCCCAGCATTTT. The full variable domain, its missing parts supplied by reference TRBV7-6 and TRBJ1-5, is GAGVSQSPRYKVTKRGQDVALRCDPISGHVSLYWYRQALGQGPEFLTYFNYEAQQDKSGLPNDRFSAERPEGSISTLTIQRTEQRDSAMYRCASSLALGQVQGPQHFGDGTRLSIL.

The chain recombines TRBV24-1 with TRBJ1-4; the D gene is possibly TRBD1 (5 bases). V lost 4 bases and J 8 bases, leaving 10 bases between the germline ends. The V gene's germline CDR1 is KGHDR and CDR2 SFDVKD. The CDR3 consists of 13 residues. CDR3 protein: CATSDGQGEKLFF. The CDR3, as DNA: TGTGCCACCAGTGACGGTCAGGGCGAAAAACTGTTTTTT.

The CDR3 DNA follows: TGTGCCGGCCACAGGGGGTCTAAGCAGCCCCAGCATTTT. This gives the protein CAGHRGSKQPQHF. The chain links TRBV30 to TRBJ1-5; 8 bases agree with TRBD1. This CDR3 comprises 13 residues. CDR1 GTSNPN and CDR2 SVGIG come from the germline V gene (reference sequence). V lost 8 bases, J lost 7 bases, and 10 bases stayed unmatched.

The chain is built from TRBV5-6 and TRBJ1-5; 9 positions agree with TRBD1. The trim removed 0 bases at V and 6 bases at J, leaving 1 base unmatched. CDR1 is SGHDT and CDR2 is YYEEEE in the germline V gene. The length of the CDR3 is 14 residues. CDR3 residues: CASSLGQGGQPQHF. In DNA, the CDR3 is TGTGCCAGCAGCTTGGGACAGGGGGGTCAGCCCCAGCATTTT.

V gene TRBV20-1 combines with J gene TRBJ2-3; D remains unclear. With 6 bases removed from V and 5 bases from J, the gap between germline ends came to 0 bases. Germline values: CDR1 DFQATT, CDR2 SNEGSKA (reference sequence). This CDR3 is built from 8 residues. The CDR3 is CSADTQYF. In DNA form, the CDR3 reads TGCAGTGCAGATACGCAGTATTTT.

The chain has TRBV28 and TRBJ1-2, with TRBD1 matching 9 bases. This CDR3 is built from 16 residues. CDR1 and CDR2 (germline): MDHEN, SYDVKM. V shed 2 bases and J 4 bases; nucleotides not matched to a gene: 8. CDR3 in amino acids: CASSLTQGARAYGYTF. The CDR3 region has the DNA TGTGCCAGCAGTTTAACACAGGGGGCGCGGGCCTATGGCTACACCTTC.

V is TRBV19 and J is TRBJ2-1; D unresolved. CDR1 and CDR2 from the germline V gene are LNHDA and SQIVND (reference sequence). V was clipped by 7 bases and J by 8 bases, with 9 bases between them. This CDR3 is built from 11 residues. The CDR3 bases are TGTGCCAGTACCCGTGGGTATGAGCAGTTCTTC. Protein: CASTRGYEQFF.

The chain joins TRBV7-9 to TRBJ2-1, with 7 bases identical to TRBD2. J lost 4 bases, V lost 3 bases, and 6 bases had no gene match. The germline CDR1 and CDR2 sequences are SEHNR and FQNEAQ (reference sequence). CDR3 length equals 15 residues. CDR3 sequence (DNA): TGTGCCAGCAGCTTCGTGTCTAGCGGTTACAATGAGCAGTTCTTC. This translates into CASSFVSSGYNEQFF.

This clone was seen only a few times. V and J are TRBV29-1 and TRBJ1-2, with D possibly TRBD1 on 5 matching bases. The CDR3 contains 16 residues. CDR1 and CDR2 (germline): SQVTM, ANQGSEA. V was pared by 0 bases and J by 8 bases, with 22 bases between. In DNA form, the CDR3 reads TGCAGCGTTGAAGATCGTTTAAGGACACCCGGCGGAGGCTACACCTTC. Its translation is CSVEDRLRTPGGGYTF.

This rearrangement joins TRBV7-2 to TRBJ2-7; D ambiguous. The CDR3 sequence is 13 residues long. CDR1 is SGHTA, CDR2 FQGNSA, per germline. V was pared by 4 bases and J by 5 bases, with 12 bases between. CDR3 residues: CASSSSWMNEQYF. CDR3 in DNA: TGTGCCAGCAGCTCCAGTTGGATGAACGAGCAGTACTTC.

CDR3 loop: CASSAQGVNTEAFF. CDR3 DNA sequence: TGTGCCAGCAGCGCCCAGGGGGTGAACACTGAAGCTTTCTTT. The chain carries TRBV9 and TRBJ1-1; 7 nucleotides align to TRBD1. CDR1 is SGDLS and CDR2 is YYNGEE in the germline V gene. The V and J ends lost 3 bases and 0 bases, in that order; junction bases with no gene match: 2. The CDR3 has 14 amino acids.

The V gene is TRBV6-6, the J gene TRBJ2-2; 7 bases match TRBD1. The CDR3 runs 14 residues. Looked up from germline, CDR1 is MNHNY and CDR2 is SVGAGI (reference sequence). Trimming took 8 bases from V and 1 from J; bases not matched to a gene: 4. As DNA, the CDR3 is TGTGCCAGCCTCTGGGACAGGAACACCGGGGAGCTGTTTTTT. Its protein is CASLWDRNTGELFF.

The rearrangement joins TRBV27 to TRBJ2-6; D perhaps matches TRBD1 (7 bases). Germline values: CDR1 MNHEY, CDR2 SMNVEV (reference sequence). V lost 10 bases and J lost 1, with 14 bases in between. The CDR3 covers 15 residues. The CDR3 spells CATGGQGSGANVLTF. CDR3 nucleotides: TGTGCCACAGGGGGGCAGGGGTCTGGGGCCAACGTCCTGACTTTC.

This rearrangement joins TRBV7-8 to TRBJ1-1; D possibly corresponds to TRBD1 (6 bases). Germline CDR1 is SGHVS and CDR2 is FQNEAQ. This CDR3 spans 13 amino acids. V was shortened by 4 bases and J by 5 bases, with 11 bases between the two germline ends. The chain's CDR3 is CASSSGGGTEAFF. Written as DNA, the CDR3 is TGTGCCAGCAGCTCGGGGGGCGGGACTGAAGCTTTCTTT.

This clone was detected a few times. The J gene is TRBJ1-2, the V gene TRBV7-2; D remains ambiguous. Trimming removed 3 bases from V and 5 bases from J, with 10 bases in between. Germline CDR1 and CDR2: SGHTA and FQGNSA. CDR3 size: 13 residues. The CDR3 DNA reads TGTGCCAGCAGCTTTCGTCGGAGATATGGCTACACCTTC. This translates into CASSFRRRYGYTF.

The rearrangement uses TRBV5-1 and TRBJ2-1; no definite D call. Germline V gives CDR1 SGHRS, CDR2 YFSETQ. Trimming removed 6 bases at V and 8 bases at J, with 9 bases between. The CDR3 spans 11 residues. This chain's CDR3 is CASNLRDEQFF. Written as DNA, the CDR3 is TGCGCCAGCAATTTACGGGATGAGCAGTTCTTC.

The chain combines TRBV5-1 with TRBJ1-2; possibly TRBD1 for D (5 bases). Trimming left V 4 bases short and J 1 base short, with 14 bases between. Germline-derived CDR1 and CDR2 are SGHRS and YFSETQ. The CDR3 loop spans 15 amino acids. The CDR3 coding sequence is TGCGCCAGCAGCGGCAGGGCCTCCTATAACTATGGCTACACCTTC. Its translation is CASSGRASYNYGYTF.

This clone is a singleton in its sample. V and J are TRBV10-3 and TRBJ2-3; D is undetermined. CDR3 length equals 11 residues. Trimming stripped 10 bases from V and 2 bases from J, with 7 bases between. Germline lookup yields CDR1 ENHRY and CDR2 SYGVKD. CDR3 coding DNA: TGTGCCACCGCATACACAGATACGCAGTATTTT. This translates into CATAYTDTQYF.

V is TRBV7-8 and J is TRBJ2-1; D call uncertain. V dropped 5 bases and J dropped 10 bases, with 12 bases sitting between them. The CDR3 has 12 amino acids. From germline, CDR1 is SGHVS and CDR2 FQNEAQ. This chain's CDR3 is CASSHFWGEQFF. As DNA, the CDR3 is TGTGCCAGCAGCCATTTCTGGGGAGAGCAGTTCTTC.

This chain links TRBV5-1 with TRBJ2-3; D is perhaps TRBD2 (6 bases). The CDR3 length is 18 residues. Germline values: CDR1 SGHRS, CDR2 YFSETQ. V lost 0 bases, J lost 9 bases, and 26 bases lay in between. The CDR3 region has the DNA TGCGCCAGCAGCTTGGGGGGACTGAGCGGACCCGAAGGATACACGCAGTATTTT. Protein product: CASSLGGLSGPEGYTQYF.

V is TRBV19 and J is TRBJ2-2; no clear D. From germline, CDR1 is LNHDA and CDR2 SQIVND (reference sequence). The V end lost 3 bases, the J end lost 2 bases, and 7 bases lay between the germline ends. The CDR3 is 14 residues long. The CDR3 is CASSMVTNTGELFF. As DNA, the CDR3 is TGTGCCAGTAGTATGGTCACAAACACCGGGGAGCTGTTTTTT.

The chain is built from TRBV5-1 and TRBJ2-1; no clear D gene. Germline loops: CDR1 SGHRS, CDR2 YFSETQ. With 5 bases removed from V and 4 bases from J, the gap between germline ends came to 10 bases. This CDR3 contains 13 residues. This CDR3 is CASRDGEYNEQFF. The DNA for the CDR3 is TGCGCCAGCAGGGATGGGGAATACAATGAGCAGTTCTTC.

V usage is TRBV20-1 and J usage is TRBJ1-3; D not certain. This CDR3 region has 13 residues. Germline V gene sequence: CDR1 DFQATT, CDR2 SNEGSKA (reference sequence). V lost 3 bases and J lost 7, with 13 bases in between. This CDR3 reads CSASRPGMNTIYF. The CDR3 DNA follows: TGCAGTGCTAGTCGGCCGGGAATGAACACCATATATTTT.

The chain combines TRBV4-3 with TRBJ2-3, with D tentatively TRBD2 (5 bases). This CDR3 is built from 15 residues. CDR1 and CDR2 (germline): LGHNA, YSLEER. The V end lost 3 bases, the J end lost 6 bases, and 16 bases lay between the germline ends. Here the CDR3 DNA reads TGCGCCAGCAGCCAGGTTCCGGGCCGCGGGGATACGCAGTATTTT. It codes for CASSQVPGRGDTQYF.

The genes are TRBV3-1 (or the pseudogene TRBV3-2) and TRBJ2-7; 7 positions match TRBD2. Germline V gene lookup returns CDR1 LGHDT and CDR2 YNNKEL (reference sequence). The length of the CDR3 is 14 residues. V shed 1 base, J shed 6 bases, and the junction held 6 bases outside the gene matches. CDR3 region: CASSQVSGLTEQYF. CDR3 in DNA: TGTGCCAGCAGCCAAGTCTCGGGACTAACCGAGCAGTACTTC.

Here the CDR3 DNA reads TGTGCCAGCAGCTTCCTAGCGAACACCGGGGAGCTGTTTTTT. Amino acids: CASSFLANTGELFF. V is TRBV11-2 and J is TRBJ2-2; D remains unclear. V lost 3 bases, J lost 0 bases, and 5 bases lay in between. The CDR3 extends over 14 amino acids. Germline assignment: CDR1 SGHAT and CDR2 FQNNGV. The entire variable domain, with the rest obtained from reference TRBV11-2 and TRBJ2-2, is as follows: EAGVAQSPRYKIIEKRQSVAFWCNPISGHATLYWYQQILGQGPKLLIQFQNNGVVDDSQLPKDRFSAERLKGVDSTLKIQPAKLEDSAVYLCASSFLANTGELFFGEGSRLTVL.

This clone was recorded a few times. The genes are TRBV6-5 and TRBJ1-1, with D uncertain. V was clipped by 5 bases and J by 10 bases, with 14 bases between them. Germline CDR1 and CDR2: MNHEY and SVGAGI. This CDR3 has 12 amino acids. CDR3 DNA: TGTGCCAGCAGTACTAACCGGAGATCAGCTTTCTTT. Residues: CASSTNRRSAFF.